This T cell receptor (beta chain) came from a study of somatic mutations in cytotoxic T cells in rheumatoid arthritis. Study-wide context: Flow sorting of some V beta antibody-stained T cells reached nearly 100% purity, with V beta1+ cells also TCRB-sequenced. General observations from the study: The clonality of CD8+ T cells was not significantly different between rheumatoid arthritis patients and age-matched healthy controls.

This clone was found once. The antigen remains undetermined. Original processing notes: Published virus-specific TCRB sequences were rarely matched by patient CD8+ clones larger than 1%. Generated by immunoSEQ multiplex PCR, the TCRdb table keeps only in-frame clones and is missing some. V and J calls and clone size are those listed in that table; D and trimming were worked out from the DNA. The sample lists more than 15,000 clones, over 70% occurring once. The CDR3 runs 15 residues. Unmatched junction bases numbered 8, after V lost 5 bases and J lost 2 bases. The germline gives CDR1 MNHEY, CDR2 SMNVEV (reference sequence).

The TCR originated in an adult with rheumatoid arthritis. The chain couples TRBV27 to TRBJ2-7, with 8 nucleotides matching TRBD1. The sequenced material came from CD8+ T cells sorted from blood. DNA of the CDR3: TGTGCCAGCAGTCCCGCGGACAGGGTAACCTACGAGCAGTACTTC. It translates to CASSPADRVTYEQYF.